This T cell receptor (beta chain) was recovered during a study of CD8+ T cells in alopecia areata. Germline CDR1 is SGHNT and CDR2 is YYREEE (reference sequence). V shed 0 bases and J shed 5 bases, with 14 bases lying between them. CDR3 length: 15 residues. There are a few counts of this clone. Sequencing used cDNA as its template, made by extracting RNA and reverse transcribing it. The data were produced by immunoSEQ multiplex PCR, yet TCRdb's version contains in-frame clones alone and is incomplete. This repertoire shows 110,000 to 150,000 clones, more than 55% found once; its top ten account for approximately 34%.

Sequencing was done on a sample of CD8+ T cells sorted from blood. The chain couples TRBV5-4 to TRBJ2-5; D tentatively fits TRBD1 or TRBD2 (6 bases each). The clonotype comes from a human donor in good health. CDR3 sequence: CASSLAGASVETQYF. The CDR3 DNA is TGTGCCAGCAGCTTGGCGGGGGCCTCCGTTGAGACCCAGTACTTC.